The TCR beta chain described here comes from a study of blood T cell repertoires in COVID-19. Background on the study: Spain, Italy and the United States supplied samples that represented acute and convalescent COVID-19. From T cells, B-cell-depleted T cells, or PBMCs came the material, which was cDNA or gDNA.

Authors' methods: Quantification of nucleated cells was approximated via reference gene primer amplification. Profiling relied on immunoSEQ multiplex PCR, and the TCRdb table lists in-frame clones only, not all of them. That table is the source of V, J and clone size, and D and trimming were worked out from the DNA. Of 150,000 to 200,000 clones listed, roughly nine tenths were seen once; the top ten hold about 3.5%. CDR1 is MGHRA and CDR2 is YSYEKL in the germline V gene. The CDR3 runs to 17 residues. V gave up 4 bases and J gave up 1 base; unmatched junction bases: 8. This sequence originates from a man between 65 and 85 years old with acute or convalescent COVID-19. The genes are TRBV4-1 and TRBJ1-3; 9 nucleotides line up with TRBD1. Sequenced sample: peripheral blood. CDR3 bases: TGCGCCAGCAGCCCAGGACAGGGGCGGACTTCTGGAAACACCATATATTTT. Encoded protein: CASSPGQGRTSGNTIYF.